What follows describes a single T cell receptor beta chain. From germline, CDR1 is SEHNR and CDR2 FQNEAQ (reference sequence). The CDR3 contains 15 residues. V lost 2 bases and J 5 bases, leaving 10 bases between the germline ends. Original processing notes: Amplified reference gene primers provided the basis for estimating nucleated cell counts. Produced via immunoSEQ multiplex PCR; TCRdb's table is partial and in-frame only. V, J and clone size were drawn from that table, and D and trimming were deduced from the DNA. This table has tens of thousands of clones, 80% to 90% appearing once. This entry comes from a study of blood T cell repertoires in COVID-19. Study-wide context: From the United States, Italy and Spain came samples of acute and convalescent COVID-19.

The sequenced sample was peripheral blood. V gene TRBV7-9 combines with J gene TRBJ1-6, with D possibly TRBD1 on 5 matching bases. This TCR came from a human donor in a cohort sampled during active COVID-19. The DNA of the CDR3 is TGTGCCAGCAGCTTAAGGGACTTCCATAATTCACCCCTCCACTTT. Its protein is CASSLRDFHNSPLHF.